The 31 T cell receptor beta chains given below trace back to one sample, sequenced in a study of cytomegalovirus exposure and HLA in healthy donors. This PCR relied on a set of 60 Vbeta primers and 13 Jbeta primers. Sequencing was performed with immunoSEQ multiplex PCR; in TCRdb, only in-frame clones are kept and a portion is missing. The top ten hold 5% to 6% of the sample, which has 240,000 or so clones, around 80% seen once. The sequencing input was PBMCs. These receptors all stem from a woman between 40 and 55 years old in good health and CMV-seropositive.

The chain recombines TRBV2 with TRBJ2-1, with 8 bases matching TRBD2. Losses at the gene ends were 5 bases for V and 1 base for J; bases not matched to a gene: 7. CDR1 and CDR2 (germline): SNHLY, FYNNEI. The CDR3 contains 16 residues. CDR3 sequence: CASSMNGRASYNEQFF. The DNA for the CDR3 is TGTGCCAGCAGTATGAACGGGAGGGCGTCCTACAATGAGCAGTTCTTC. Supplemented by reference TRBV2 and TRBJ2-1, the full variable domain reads EPEVTQTPSHQVTQMGQEVILRCVPISNHLYFYWYRQILGQKVEFLVSFYNNEISEKSEIFDDQFSVERPDGSNFTLKIRSTKLEDSAMYFCASSMNGRASYNEQFFGPGTRLTVL.

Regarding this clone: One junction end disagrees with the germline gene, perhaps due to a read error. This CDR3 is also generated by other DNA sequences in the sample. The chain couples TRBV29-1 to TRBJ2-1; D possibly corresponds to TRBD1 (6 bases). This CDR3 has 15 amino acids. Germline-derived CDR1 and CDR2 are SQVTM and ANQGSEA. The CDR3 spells CSVEDPELGDNEQFF. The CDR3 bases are TGCAGCGTTGAAGACCCAGAATTAGGGGACAATGAACAGTTCTTC.

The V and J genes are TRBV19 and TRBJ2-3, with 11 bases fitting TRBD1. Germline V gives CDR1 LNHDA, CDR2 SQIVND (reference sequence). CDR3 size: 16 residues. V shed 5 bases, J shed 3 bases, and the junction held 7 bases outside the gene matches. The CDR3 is CASSAGGDRGTDTQYF. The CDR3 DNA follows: TGTGCCAGTAGTGCCGGGGGGGACAGGGGGACAGATACGCAGTATTTT.

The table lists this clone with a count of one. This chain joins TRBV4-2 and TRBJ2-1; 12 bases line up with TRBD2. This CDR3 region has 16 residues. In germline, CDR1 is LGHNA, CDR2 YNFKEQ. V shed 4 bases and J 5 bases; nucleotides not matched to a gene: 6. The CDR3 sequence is CASSPRTSGNNNEQFF. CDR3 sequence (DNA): TGTGCCAGCAGCCCCCGGACTAGCGGGAACAACAATGAGCAGTTCTTC.

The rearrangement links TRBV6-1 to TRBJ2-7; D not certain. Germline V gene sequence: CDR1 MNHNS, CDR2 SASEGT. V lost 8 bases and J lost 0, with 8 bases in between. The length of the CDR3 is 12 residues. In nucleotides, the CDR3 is TGTGCCAGCCGTCCAGGCTCCTACGAGCAGTACTTC. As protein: CASRPGSYEQYF.

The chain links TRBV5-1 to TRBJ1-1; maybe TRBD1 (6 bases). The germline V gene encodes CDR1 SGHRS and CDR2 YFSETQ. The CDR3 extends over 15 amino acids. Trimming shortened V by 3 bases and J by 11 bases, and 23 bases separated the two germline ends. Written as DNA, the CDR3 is TGCGCCAGCAGCTATTTCCGGGACATCCCCCAGGCGGCTTTCTTT. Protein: CASSYFRDIPQAAFF.

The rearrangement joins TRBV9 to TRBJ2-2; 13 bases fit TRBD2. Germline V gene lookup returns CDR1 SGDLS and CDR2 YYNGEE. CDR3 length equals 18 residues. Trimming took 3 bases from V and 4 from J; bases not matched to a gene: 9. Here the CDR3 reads CASSASLAGGPGTGELFF. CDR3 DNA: TGTGCCAGCAGCGCCTCACTAGCGGGGGGGCCCGGCACCGGGGAGCTGTTTTTT. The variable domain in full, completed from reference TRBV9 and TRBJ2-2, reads DSGVTQTPKHLITATGQRVTLRCSPRSGDLSVYWYQQSLDQGLQFLIQYYNGEERAKGNILERFSAQQFPDLHSELNLSSLELGDSALYFCASSASLAGGPGTGELFFGEGSRLTVL.

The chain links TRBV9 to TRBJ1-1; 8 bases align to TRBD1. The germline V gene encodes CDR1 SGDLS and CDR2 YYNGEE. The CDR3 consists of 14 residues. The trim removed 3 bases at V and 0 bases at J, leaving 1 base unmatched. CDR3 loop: CASSETGVNTEAFF. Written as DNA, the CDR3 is TGTGCCAGCAGCGAGACAGGGGTGAACACTGAAGCTTTCTTT.

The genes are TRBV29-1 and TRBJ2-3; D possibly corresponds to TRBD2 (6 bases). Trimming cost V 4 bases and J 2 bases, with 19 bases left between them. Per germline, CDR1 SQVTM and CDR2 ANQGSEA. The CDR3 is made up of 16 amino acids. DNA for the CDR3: TGCAGCGTTGGCGAAAGGCGGGGTCATTCCACAGATACGCAGTATTTT. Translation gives CSVGERRGHSTDTQYF.

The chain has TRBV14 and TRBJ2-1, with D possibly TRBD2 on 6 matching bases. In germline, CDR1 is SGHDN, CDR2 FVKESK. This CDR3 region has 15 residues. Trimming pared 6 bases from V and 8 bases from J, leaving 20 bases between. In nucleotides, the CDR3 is TGTGCCAGCAGACGGGCGGCGGGAAGAAGGGATGAGCAGTTCTTC. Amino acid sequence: CASRRAAGRRDEQFF.

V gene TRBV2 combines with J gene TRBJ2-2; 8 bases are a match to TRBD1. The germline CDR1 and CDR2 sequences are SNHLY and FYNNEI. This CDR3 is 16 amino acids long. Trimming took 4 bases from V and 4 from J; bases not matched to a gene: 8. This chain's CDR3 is CASSGETGAGTGELFF. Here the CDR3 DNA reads TGTGCCAGCAGTGGTGAGACAGGGGCGGGCACCGGGGAGCTGTTTTTT.

The CDR3: CASTSPSTLRRTEAFF. The CDR3 region has the DNA TGTGCCAGTACCTCCCCCTCGACCCTTCGGAGGACTGAAGCTTTCTTT. J is TRBJ1-1 and V is TRBV19, with D hard to call. CDR1 is LNHDA, CDR2 SQIVND, per germline (reference sequence). This CDR3 has 16 residues. V was trimmed by 7 bases and J by 5 bases, leaving 23 bases between them.

The CDR3 protein is CASSLAVSYNEQFF. Written as DNA, the CDR3 is TGTGCCAGCAGCTTAGCGGTATCCTACAATGAGCAGTTCTTC. V is TRBV7-3 and J is TRBJ2-1; D is undetermined. The V gene lost 2 bases and the J gene lost 1 base, with 6 bases spanning the gap. Germline V lookup: CDR1 SGHTA, CDR2 FQGTGA. The CDR3 length is 14 residues.

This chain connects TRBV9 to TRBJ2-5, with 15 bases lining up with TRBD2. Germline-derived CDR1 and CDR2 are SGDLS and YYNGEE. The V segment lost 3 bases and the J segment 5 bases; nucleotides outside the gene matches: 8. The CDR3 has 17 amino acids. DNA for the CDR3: TGTGCCAGCAGCGCCGGGACTAGCGGGGGGTTACGGGAGACCCAGTACTTC. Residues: CASSAGTSGGLRETQYF.

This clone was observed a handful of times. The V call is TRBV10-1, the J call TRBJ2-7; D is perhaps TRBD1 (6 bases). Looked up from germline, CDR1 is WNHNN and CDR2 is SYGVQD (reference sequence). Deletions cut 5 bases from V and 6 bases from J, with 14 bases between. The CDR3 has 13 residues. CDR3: CASSQARGFEQYF. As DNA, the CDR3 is TGCGCCAGCAGTCAGGCCAGGGGTTTCGAGCAGTACTTC.

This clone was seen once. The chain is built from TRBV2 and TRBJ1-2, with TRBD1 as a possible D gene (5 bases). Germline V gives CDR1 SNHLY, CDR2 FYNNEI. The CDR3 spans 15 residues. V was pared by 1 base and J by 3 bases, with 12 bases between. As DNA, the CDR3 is TGTGCCAGCAGTGAAGGGGGCCAGCCGCACTATGGCTACACCTTC. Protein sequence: CASSEGGQPHYGYTF.

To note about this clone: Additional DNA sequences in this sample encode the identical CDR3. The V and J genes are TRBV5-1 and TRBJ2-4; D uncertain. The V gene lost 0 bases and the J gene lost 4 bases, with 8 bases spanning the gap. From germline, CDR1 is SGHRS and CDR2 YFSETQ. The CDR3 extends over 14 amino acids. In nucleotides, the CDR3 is TGCGCCAGCAGCTTGGATCGCAGTAAAAACATTCAGTACTTC. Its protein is CASSLDRSKNIQYF.

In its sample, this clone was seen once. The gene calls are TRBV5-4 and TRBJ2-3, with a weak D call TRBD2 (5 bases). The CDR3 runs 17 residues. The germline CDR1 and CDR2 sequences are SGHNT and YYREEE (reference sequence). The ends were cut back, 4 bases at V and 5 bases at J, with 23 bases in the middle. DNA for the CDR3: TGTGCCAGCAGCAGAACCGGCGGGTCCCGCATTCTAGATACGCAGTATTTT. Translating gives CASSRTGGSRILDTQYF.

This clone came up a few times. CDR3 amino acids: CASSRTGNYGYTF. In DNA, the CDR3 is TGTGCCAGCAGTCGGACAGGAAACTATGGCTACACCTTC. This chain connects TRBV6-5 to TRBJ1-2; the match to TRBD1 covers 7 bases. Germline CDR1 reads MNHEY; CDR2 reads SVGAGI. The V segment lost 5 bases and the J segment 2 bases; nucleotides outside the gene matches: 2. This CDR3 is built from 13 residues.

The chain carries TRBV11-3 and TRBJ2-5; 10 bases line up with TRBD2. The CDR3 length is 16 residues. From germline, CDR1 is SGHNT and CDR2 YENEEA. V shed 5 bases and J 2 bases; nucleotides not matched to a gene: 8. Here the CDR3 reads CASSTRTSGYQETQYF. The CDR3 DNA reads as TGTGCCAGCAGCACCCGGACTAGCGGATATCAAGAGACCCAGTACTTC.

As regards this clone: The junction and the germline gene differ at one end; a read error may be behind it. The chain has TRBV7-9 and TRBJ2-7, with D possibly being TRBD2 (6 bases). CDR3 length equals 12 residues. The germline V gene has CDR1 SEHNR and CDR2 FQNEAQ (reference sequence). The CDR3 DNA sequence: TGTTCCAGCGGAGGGGACCCCTACGAGCAGTACTTC. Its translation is CSSGGDPYEQYF.

The CDR3 coding sequence is TGTGCCAGCAGCTCAAGGACAGGGCTAGGAGACACCATATATTTT. Protein sequence: CASSSRTGLGDTIYF. The rearrangement uses TRBV7-9 and TRBJ1-3; 8 bases fit TRBD1. In germline, CDR1 is SEHNR, CDR2 FQNEAQ (reference sequence). The V segment lost 4 bases and the J segment 8 bases; nucleotides outside the gene matches: 10. This CDR3 contains 15 residues.

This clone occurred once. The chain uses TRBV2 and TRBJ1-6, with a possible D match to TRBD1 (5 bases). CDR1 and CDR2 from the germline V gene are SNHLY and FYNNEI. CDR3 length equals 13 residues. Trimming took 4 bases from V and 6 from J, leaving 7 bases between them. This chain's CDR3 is CASSGGFNSPLHF. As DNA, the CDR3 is TGTGCCAGCAGTGGGGGCTTTAATTCACCCCTCCACTTT.

The CDR3 sequence is CASSQGRDSGGYTF. In DNA, the CDR3 is TGTGCCAGCAGCCAAGGGCGGGACTCCGGTGGCTACACCTTC. The V call is TRBV6-5, the J call TRBJ1-2; D perhaps matches TRBD1 (5 bases). CDR1 is MNHEY and CDR2 is SVGAGI in the germline V gene. Trimming shortened V by 6 bases and J by 7 bases, and 18 bases separated the two germline ends. There are 14 residues in the CDR3.

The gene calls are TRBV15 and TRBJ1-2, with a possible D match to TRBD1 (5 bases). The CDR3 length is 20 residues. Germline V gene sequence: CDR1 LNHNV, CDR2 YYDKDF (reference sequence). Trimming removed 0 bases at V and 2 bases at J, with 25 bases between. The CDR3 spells CATSRDLSKIQGWANYGYTF. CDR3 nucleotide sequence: TGTGCCACCAGCAGAGATCTGAGTAAGATTCAGGGTTGGGCGAACTATGGCTACACCTTC.

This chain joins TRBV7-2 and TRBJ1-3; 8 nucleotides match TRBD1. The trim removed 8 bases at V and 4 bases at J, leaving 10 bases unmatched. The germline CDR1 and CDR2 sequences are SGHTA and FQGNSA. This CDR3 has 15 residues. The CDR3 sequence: CASGGQGLVGNTIYF. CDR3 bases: TGTGCCAGCGGAGGACAGGGACTTGTCGGAAACACCATATATTTT. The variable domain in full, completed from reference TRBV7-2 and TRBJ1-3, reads GAGVSQSPSNKVTEKGKDVELRCDPISGHTALYWYRQSLGQGLEFLIYFQGNSAPDKSGLPSDRFSAERTGGSVSTLTIQRTQQEDSAVYLCASGGQGLVGNTIYFGEGSWLTVV.

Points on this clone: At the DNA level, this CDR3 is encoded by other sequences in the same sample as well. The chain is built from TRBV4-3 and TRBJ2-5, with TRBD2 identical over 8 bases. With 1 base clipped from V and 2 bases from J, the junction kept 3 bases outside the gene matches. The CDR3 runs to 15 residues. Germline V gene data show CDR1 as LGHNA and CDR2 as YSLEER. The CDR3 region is CASSQGTSGQETQYF. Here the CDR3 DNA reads TGCGCCAGCAGCCAAGGTACTAGCGGTCAAGAGACCCAGTACTTC.

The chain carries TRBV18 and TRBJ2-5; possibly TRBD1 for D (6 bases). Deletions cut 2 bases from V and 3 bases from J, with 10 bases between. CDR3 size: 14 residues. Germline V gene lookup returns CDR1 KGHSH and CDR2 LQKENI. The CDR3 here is CASSPGRTEETQYF. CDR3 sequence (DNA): TGTGCCAGCTCACCAGGTAGGACAGAAGAGACCCAGTACTTC.

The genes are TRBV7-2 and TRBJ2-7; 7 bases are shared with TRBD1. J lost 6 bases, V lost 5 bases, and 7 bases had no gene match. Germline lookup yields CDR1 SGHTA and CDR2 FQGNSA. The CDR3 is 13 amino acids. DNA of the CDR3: TGTGCCAGCAGCCCGAGAAGGGGGCCCGAGCAGTACTTC. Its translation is CASSPRRGPEQYF.

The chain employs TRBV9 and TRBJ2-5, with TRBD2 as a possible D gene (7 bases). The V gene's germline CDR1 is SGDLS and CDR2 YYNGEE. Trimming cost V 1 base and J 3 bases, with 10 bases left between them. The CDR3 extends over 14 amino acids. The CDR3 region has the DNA TGTGCCAGCAGCGTAAGAGGGGGGGAAGAGACCCAGTACTTC. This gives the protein CASSVRGGEETQYF.

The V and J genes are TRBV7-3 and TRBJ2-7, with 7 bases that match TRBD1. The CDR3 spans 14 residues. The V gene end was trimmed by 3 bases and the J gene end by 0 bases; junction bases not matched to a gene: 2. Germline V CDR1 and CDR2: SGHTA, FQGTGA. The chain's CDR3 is CASSLTGSSYEQYF. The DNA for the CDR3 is TGTGCCAGCAGCTTGACAGGGAGCTCCTACGAGCAGTACTTC.